The entry below describes one T cell receptor beta chain. The data are from a study of cytomegalovirus exposure and HLA in healthy donors. The PCR was carried out with 60 Vbeta primers and 13 Jbeta primers. Assay used: immunoSEQ multiplex PCR; TCRdb lists only in-frame clones, some missing. The data contain 150,000 to 200,000 clones, approximately 80% of them seen just once; the ten biggest clones take up about 1.7%. Per the germline V gene, CDR1 is KGHSH and CDR2 is LQKENI. V lost 2 bases and J lost 0, with 16 bases in between. The CDR3 totals 17 residues. Specimen: PBMCs. The genes are TRBV18 and TRBJ2-5; no clear D gene. The TCR comes from a woman aged 18 to 35 in good health and CMV-seronegative. CDR3: CASSPILRSVDQETQYF. Written as DNA, the CDR3 is TGTGCCAGCTCACCAATTCTCCGGTCCGTCGACCAAGAGACCCAGTACTTC.